This T cell receptor (beta chain) was captured by sequencing in a study of T-cell memory formation after mild COVID-19. Study-level findings and limits: Clones that contracted from day 15 to 85 had balanced CD4/CD8; later expanders were CD4+ biased. Among CD4+ contracting clones, most were CM and EM, and CD8+ ones EMRA.

This clonotype was recorded a few times. The antigen is unknown. V was shortened by 8 bases and J by 4 bases, with 14 bases between the two germline ends. The CDR3 length is 13 residues. TCRdb independently ran MiXCR on the 5' RACE reads; one entry per CDR3 protein. The sample contains about 320,000 distinct CDR3 sequences, roughly an eighth of which appear only once. Source material: PBMCs or a T cell subset sorted from them (not recorded which). The V gene is TRBV12-3 or TRBV12-4, the J gene TRBJ1-1; D unresolved. This sequence originates from a man between 18 and 29 years old who had mild COVID-19 (a few samples of this study predate the infection). Cell type and time point are not known. CDR3 sequence reads: CASSIGVGTEAFF. CDR3 in DNA: TGTGCCAGCTCCATAGGAGTTGGCACTGAAGCTTTCTTT.